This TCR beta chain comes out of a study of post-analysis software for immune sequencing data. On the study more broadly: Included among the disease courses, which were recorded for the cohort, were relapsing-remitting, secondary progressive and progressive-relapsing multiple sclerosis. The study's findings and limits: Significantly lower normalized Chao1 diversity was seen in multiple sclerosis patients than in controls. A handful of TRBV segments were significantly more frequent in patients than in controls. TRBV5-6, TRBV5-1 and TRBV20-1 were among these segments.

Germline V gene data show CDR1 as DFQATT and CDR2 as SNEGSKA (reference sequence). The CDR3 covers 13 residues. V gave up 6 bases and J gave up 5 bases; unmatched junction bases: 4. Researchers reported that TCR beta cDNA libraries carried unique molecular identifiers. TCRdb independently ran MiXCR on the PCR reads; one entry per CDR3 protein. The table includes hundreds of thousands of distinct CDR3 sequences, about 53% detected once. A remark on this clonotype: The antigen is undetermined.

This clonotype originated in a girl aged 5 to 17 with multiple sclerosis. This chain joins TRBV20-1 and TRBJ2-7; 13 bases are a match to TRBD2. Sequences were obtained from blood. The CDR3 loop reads CSAGLAGVHEQYF. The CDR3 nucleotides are TGCAGTGCCGGACTAGCGGGGGTTCACGAGCAGTACTTC.